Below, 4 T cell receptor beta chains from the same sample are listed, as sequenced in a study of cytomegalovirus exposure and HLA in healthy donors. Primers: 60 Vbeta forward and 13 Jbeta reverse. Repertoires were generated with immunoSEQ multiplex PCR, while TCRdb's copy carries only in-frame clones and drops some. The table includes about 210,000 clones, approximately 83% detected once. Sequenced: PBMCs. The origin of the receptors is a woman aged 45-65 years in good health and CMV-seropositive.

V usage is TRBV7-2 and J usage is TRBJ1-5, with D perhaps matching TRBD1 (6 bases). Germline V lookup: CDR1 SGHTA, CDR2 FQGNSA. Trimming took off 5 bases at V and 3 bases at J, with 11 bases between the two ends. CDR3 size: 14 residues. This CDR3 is CASSRGHLNQPQHF. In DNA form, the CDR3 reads TGTGCCAGCAGCCGGGGACATCTCAATCAGCCCCAGCATTTT. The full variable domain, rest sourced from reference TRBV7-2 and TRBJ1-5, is GAGVSQSPSNKVTEKGKDVELRCDPISGHTALYWYRQSLGQGLEFLIYFQGNSAPDKSGLPSDRFSAERTGGSVSTLTIQRTQQEDSAVYLCASSRGHLNQPQHFGDGTRLSIL.

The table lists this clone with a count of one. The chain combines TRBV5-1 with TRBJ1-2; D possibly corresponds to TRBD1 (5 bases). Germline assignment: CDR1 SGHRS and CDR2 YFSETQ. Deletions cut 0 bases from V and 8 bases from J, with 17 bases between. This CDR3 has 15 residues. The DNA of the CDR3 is TGCGCCAGCAGCTTGGATGCCAGGGTGGCCGGAGGCTACACCTTC. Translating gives CASSLDARVAGGYTF.

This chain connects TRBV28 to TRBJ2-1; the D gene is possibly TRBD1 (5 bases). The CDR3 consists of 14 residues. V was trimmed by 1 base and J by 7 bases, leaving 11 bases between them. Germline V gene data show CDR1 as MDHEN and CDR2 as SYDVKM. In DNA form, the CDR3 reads TGTGCCAGCAGTTTATACCAGGGTGGGAATGAGCAGTTCTTC. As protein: CASSLYQGGNEQFF. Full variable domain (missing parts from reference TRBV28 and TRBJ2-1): DVKVTQSSRYLVKRTGEKVFLECVQDMDHENMFWYRQDPGLGLRLIYFSYDVKMKEKGDIPEGYSVSREKKERFSLILESASTNQTSMYLCASSLYQGGNEQFFGPGTRLTVL.

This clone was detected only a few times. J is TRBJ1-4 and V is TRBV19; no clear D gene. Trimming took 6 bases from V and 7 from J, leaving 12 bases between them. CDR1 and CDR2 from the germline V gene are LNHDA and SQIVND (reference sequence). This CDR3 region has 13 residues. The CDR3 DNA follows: TGTGCCAGTAGCCCCGTCCGGGGTGAAAAACTGTTTTTT. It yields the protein CASSPVRGEKLFF.